This note documents a single T cell receptor (beta chain) sequence. The CDR3 spans 14 residues. CDR1 is MNHEY, CDR2 SMNVEV, per germline (reference sequence). Trimming stripped 2 bases from V and 8 bases from J, with 15 bases between. This sample is part of a study of control samples from healthy donors and cancer patients. Generated by immunoSEQ multiplex PCR, the TCRdb table keeps only in-frame clones and is missing some. This repertoire shows 90,000 to 130,000 clones, approximately 82% found once; its top ten account for around 6.6%. The chain combines TRBV27 with TRBJ1-1; D perhaps matches TRBD1 (6 bases). This receptor was taken from a young man in good health. The sequenced sample consisted of blood. DNA for the CDR3: TGTGCCAGCAGTTTAAGTTTACGGGGGCTAGAAGCTTTCTTT. As protein: CASSLSLRGLEAFF.